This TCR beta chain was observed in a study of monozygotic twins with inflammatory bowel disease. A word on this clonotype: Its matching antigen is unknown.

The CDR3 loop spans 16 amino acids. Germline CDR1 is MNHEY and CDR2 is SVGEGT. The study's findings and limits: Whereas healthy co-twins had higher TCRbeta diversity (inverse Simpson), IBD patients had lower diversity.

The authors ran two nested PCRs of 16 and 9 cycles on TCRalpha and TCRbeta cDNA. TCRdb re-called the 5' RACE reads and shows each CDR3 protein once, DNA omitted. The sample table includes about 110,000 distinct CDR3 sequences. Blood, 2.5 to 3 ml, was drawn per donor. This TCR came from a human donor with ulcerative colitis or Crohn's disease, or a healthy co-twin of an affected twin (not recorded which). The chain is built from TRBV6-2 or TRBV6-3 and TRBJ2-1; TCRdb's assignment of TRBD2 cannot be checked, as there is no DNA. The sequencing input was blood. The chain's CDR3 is CATEGLAGGPYNEQFF.